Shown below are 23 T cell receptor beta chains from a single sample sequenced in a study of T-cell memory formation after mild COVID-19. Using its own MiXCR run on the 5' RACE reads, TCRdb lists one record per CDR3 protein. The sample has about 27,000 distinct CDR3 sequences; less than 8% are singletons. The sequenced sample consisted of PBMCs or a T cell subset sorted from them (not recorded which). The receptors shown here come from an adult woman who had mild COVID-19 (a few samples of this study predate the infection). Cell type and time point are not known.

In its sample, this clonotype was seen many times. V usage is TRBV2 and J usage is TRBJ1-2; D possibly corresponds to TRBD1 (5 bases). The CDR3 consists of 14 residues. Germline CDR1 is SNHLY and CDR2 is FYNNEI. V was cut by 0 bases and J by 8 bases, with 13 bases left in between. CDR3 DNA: TGTGCCAGCAGTGAAGCGCTTCAGGGACGGGGCTACACCTTC. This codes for CASSEALQGRGYTF.

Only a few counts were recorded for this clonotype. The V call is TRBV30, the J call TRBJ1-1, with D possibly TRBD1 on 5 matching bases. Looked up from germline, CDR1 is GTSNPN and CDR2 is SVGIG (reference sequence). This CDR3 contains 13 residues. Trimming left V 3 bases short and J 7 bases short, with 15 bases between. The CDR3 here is CAWSRGEALEAFF. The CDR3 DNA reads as TGTGCCTGGAGCCGAGGGGAGGCCCTTGAAGCTTTCTTT.

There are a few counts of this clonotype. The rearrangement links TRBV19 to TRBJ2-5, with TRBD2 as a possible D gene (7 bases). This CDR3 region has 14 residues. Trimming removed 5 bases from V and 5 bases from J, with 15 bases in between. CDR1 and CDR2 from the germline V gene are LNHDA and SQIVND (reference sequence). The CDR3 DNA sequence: TGTGCCAGTAGTCCAAGAGGGGGGGTGGAGACCCAGTACTTC. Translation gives CASSPRGGVETQYF.

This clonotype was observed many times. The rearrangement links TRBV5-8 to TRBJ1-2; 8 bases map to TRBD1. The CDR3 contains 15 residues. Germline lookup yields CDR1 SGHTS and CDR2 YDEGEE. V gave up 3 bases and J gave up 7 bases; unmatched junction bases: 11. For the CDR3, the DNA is TGTGCCAGCAGCTCACCGGACAGGGTAGTTGGTGGCTACACCTTC. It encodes CASSSPDRVVGGYTF.

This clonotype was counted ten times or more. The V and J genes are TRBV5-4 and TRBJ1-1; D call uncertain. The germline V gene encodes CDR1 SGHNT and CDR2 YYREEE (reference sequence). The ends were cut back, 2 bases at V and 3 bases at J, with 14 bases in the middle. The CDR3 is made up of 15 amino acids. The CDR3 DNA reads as TGTGCCAGCAGCTTAGCGCAAGGGCGGGACACTGAAGCTTTCTTT. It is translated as CASSLAQGRDTEAFF.

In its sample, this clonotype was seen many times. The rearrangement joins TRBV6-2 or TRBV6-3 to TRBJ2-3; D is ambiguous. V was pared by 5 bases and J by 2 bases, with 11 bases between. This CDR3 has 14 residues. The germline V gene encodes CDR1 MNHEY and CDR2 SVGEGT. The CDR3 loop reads CASSLTPVTDTQYF. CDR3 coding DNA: TGTGCCAGCAGTCTGACGCCAGTCACAGATACGCAGTATTTT.

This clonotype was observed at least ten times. Here the CDR3 DNA reads TGTGCCACCAGCGCCTCCGGGGCTCTTAGAAATACGCAGTATTTT. It codes for CATSASGALRNTQYF. The chain joins TRBV24-1 to TRBJ2-3; D assignment may be TRBD1 or TRBD2 (5 bases each). Trimming stripped 7 bases from V and 7 bases from J, with 20 bases between. Per germline, CDR1 KGHDR and CDR2 SFDVKD. The CDR3 extends over 15 amino acids.

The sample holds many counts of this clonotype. The CDR3 DNA follows: TGTGCCTGGAGTATCTACAATGAGCAGTTCTTC. This translates into CAWSIYNEQFF. This chain uses TRBV30 with TRBJ2-1, with unresolved D. Trimming took off 2 bases at V and 3 bases at J, with 2 bases between the two ends. Germline CDR1 is GTSNPN and CDR2 is SVGIG (reference sequence). The CDR3 sequence is 11 residues long.

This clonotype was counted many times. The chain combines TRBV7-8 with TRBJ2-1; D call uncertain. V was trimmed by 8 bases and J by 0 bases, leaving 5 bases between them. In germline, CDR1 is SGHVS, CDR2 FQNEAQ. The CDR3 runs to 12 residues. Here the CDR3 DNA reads TGTGCCAGCGGCGACTCCTACAATGAGCAGTTCTTC. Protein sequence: CASGDSYNEQFF.

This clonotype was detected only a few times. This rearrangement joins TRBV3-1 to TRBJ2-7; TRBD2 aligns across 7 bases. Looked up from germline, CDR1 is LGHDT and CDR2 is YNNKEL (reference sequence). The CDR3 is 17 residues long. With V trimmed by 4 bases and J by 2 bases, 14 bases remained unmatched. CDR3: CASSRDREALVTYEQYF. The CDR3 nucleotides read TGTGCCAGCAGCCGGGATCGGGAGGCGCTAGTCACCTACGAGCAGTACTTC.

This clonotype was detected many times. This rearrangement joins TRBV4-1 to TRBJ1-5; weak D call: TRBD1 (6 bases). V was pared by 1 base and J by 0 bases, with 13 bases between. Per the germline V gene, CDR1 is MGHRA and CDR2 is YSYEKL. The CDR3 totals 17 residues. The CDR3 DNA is TGCGCCAGCAGCCAAGGGGGGGCAGATTATAGCAATCAGCCCCAGCATTTT. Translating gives CASSQGGADYSNQPQHF.

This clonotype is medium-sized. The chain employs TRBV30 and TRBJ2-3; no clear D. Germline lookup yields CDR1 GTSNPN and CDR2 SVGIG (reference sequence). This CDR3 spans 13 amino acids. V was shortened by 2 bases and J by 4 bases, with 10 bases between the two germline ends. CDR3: CAWSSRRADTQYF. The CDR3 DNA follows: TGTGCCTGGAGTTCACGACGCGCAGATACGCAGTATTTT.

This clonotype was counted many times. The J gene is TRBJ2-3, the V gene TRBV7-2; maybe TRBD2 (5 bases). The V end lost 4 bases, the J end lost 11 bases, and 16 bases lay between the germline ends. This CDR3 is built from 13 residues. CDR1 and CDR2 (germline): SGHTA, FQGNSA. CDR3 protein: CASSSRETGGQYF. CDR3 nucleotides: TGTGCCAGCAGCTCGAGGGAGACGGGTGGGCAGTATTTT.

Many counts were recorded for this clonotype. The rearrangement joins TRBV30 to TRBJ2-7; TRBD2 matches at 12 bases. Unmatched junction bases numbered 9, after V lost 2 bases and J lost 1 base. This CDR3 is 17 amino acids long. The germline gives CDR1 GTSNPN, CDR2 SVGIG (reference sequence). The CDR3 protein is CAWSPIGLAGGSYEQYF. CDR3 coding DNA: TGTGCCTGGAGTCCCATCGGTCTAGCGGGAGGGTCCTACGAGCAGTACTTC.

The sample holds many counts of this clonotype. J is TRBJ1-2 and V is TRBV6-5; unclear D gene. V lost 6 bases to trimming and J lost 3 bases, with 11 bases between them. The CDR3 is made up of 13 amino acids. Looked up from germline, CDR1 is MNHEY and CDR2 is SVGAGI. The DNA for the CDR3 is TGTGCCAGCAGCCCCTCTGCAGACTATGGCTACACCTTC. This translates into CASSPSADYGYTF.

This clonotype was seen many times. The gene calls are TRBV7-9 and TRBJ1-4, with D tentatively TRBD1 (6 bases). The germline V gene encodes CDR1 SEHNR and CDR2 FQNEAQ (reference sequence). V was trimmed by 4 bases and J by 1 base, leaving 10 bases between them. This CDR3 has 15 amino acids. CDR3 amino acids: CASSSKQGTNEKLFF. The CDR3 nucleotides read TGTGCCAGCAGCTCCAAACAGGGAACTAATGAAAAACTGTTTTTT.

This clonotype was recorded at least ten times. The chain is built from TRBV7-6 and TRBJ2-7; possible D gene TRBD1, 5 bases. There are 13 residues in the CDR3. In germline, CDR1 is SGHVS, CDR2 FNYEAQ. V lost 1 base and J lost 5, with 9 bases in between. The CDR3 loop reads CASSLGRADEQYF. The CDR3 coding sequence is TGTGCCAGCAGCTTAGGCAGGGCGGACGAGCAGTACTTC. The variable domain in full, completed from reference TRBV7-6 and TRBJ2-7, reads GAGVSQSPRYKVTKRGQDVALRCDPISGHVSLYWYRQALGQGPEFLTYFNYEAQQDKSGLPNDRFSAERPEGSISTLTIQRTEQRDSAMYRCASSLGRADEQYFGPGTRLTVT.

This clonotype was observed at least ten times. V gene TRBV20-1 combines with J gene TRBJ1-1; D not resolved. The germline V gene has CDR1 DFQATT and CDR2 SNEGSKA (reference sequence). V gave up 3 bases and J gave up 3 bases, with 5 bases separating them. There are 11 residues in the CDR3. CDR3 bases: TGCAGTGCTAGGAAGGACACTGAAGCTTTCTTT. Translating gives CSARKDTEAFF.

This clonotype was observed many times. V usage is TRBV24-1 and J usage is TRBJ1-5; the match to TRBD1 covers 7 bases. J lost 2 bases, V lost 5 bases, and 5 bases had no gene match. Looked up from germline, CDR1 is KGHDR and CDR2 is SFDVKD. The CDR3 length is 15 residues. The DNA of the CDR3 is TGTGCCACCAGTGCTTCCGGGACAGGCAATCAGCCCCAGCATTTT. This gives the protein CATSASGTGNQPQHF.

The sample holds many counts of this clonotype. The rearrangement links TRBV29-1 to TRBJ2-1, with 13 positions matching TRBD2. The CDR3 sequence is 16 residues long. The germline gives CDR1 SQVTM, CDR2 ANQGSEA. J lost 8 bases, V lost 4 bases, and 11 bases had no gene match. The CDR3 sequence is CSVAPGLAGSFDEQFF. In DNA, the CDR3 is TGCAGCGTTGCCCCGGGACTAGCGGGATCATTTGATGAGCAGTTCTTC.

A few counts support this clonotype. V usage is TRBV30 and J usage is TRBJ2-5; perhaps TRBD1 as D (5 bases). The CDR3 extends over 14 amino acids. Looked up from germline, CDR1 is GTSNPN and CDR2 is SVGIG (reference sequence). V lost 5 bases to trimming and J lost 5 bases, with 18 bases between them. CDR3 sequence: CAWRDSGPRETQYF. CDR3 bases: TGTGCCTGGCGAGATTCAGGGCCCCGGGAGACCCAGTACTTC. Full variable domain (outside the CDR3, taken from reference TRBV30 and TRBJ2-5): SQTIHQWPATLVQPVGSPLSLECTVEGTSNPNLYWYRQAAGRGLQLLFYSVGIGQISSEVPQNLSASRPQDRQFILSSKKLLLSDSGFYLCAWRDSGPRETQYFGPGTRLLVL.

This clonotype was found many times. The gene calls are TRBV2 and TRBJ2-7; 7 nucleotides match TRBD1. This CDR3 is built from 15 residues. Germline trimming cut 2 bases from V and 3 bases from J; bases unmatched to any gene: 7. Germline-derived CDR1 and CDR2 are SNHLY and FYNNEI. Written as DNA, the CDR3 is TGTGCCAGCAGTGAATATCAGGGGGTAGTCTACGAGCAGTACTTC. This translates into CASSEYQGVVYEQYF.

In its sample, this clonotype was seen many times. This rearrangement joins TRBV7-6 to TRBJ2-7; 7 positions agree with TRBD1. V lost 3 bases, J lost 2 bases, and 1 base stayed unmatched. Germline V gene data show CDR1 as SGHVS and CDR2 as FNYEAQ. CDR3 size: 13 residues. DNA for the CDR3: TGTGCCAGCAGCTTCGGGACAGCCTACGAGCAGTACTTC. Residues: CASSFGTAYEQYF.